This T cell receptor (beta chain) derives from a study of graft-versus-host responses after intestinal transplantation. Across the study: Isolated intestinal, liver-intestinal, or multivisceral transplants had been given to the recipients.

Germline V CDR1 and CDR2: MGHRA, YSYEKL. The CDR3 runs 11 residues. V lost 8 bases and J lost 14, with 15 bases in between. Profiling relied on immunoSEQ multiplex PCR, and the TCRdb table lists in-frame clones only, not all of them. This table has 77,000 or so clones, over 80% appearing once. The source material was PBMCs, sampled 98 days after intestinal transplantation. The V gene is TRBV4-1, the J gene TRBJ1-4; no reliable D call. The origin of this receptor is a human patient who received an intestinal transplant, so some T cells may come from the graft donor. The chain's CDR3 is CASSPSEELFF. CDR3 nucleotides: TGCGCCAGCTCCCCTTCGGAAGAGCTGTTTTTT.